This TCR beta chain was identified in a study of post-analysis software for immune sequencing data. Findings and limits, study-wide: Controls had lower frequencies than patients of a handful of TRBV segments, which included TRBV5-6, TRBV5-1 and TRBV20-1.

Incorporated into the TCR beta cDNA libraries were unique molecular identifiers, which served to reduce PCR and sequencing biases. TCRdb reanalysed the PCR reads using MiXCR and keeps one entry per CDR3 protein. The sample carries around 710,000 distinct CDR3 sequences, around 46% recorded once. The sample holds one count of this clonotype. The antigen remains unidentified. One end of the junction varies from germline; a read error may be responsible. The CDR3 has 16 residues. The V gene's germline CDR1 is SEHNR and CDR2 FQNEAQ (reference sequence). The chain recombines TRBV7-9 with TRBJ1-5; 8 nucleotides agree with TRBD1. The sequencing input was blood. This receptor was obtained from a girl aged 5-17 years with multiple sclerosis. The CDR3 region is CASSPGQGRVNHPQHF. The DNA of the CDR3 is TGTGCCAGCAGCCCCGGACAGGGAAGGGTGAATCACCCCCAGCATTTT.